This entry is about one TCR beta chain. Its antigen target is currently unknown. Per-nucleotide qualities are absent, and no much larger clonotype sits a single base away. Participants in the prospective study were aged roughly 18 to 90 years, lived in 20 to 30 United States geographic areas, and enrolled through a virtual design. Cohort assignment in the prospective study relied on participant-reported clinical history from a screening survey and a study questionnaire. For ImmuneRACE Cohort 3, a participant was defined as recovered based on two consecutive negative NP/OP PCR tests, clearance by a healthcare professional, or resolution of symptoms. Mobile phlebotomists in the prospective study collected whole blood, serum and a nasopharyngeal or oropharyngeal swab from every participant. Prospective study participants could optionally give additional blood draws and questionnaires over a 2-month period. Before DNA extraction, blood samples from the prospective study were shipped at room temperature or frozen.

This sample is part of a study of blood T cell repertoires in COVID-19 (dated by TCRdb to 2018 to 2021). At the level of the whole study: Samples from collaborators originated in the United States, Italy and Spain and spanned both the acute and convalescent phases of COVID-19. The material from the prospective study consisted of cDNA or gDNA derived from T cells, B-cell-depleted T cells, or PBMCs. The dataset comprised deeply sampled blood TCRbeta repertoires from subjects exposed to, actively infected with, or recovered from COVID-19. The repertoires were released in a freely available public database intended as a resource for research on the immune response to SARS-CoV-2. The samples were drawn from two sources: the first 160 participants of the ongoing ImmuneRACE study, and 1,000 to 1,500 subjects contributed by 6 global collaborators. Sample metadata almost always included a de-identified subject ID, COVID-19 status, age in years and sex. Where available, HLA class I and class II types were obtained from metadata supplied by the sample provider rather than from assay-based typing.

The immunoSEQ Assay, a bias-controlled multiplex PCR, was used to amplify TCRbeta CDR3 regions from genomic DNA. Turning to the authors' computational methods: The number of nucleated cells in each sample was estimated by amplification of reference gene primers within the assay. Sequence reads were collapsed and filtered to measure the absolute abundance of every unique TCRbeta CDR3 rearrangement. For each sample, productive Simpson clonality was calculated as the square root of Simpson's diversity index over productive rearrangements. Sourced from immuneACCESS, this table was stored by TCRdb with only in-frame sequences that have V and J called. A share of the clones is absent; for the studies checked, an unresolved V gene accounts for under half, and the remainder has no known explanation. V and J calls and clone size are as listed in that table; D and trimming were resolved from the DNA. Recorded for this sample are nearly 400,000 clones; under 90% of them occurred a single time. The ten top clones hold less than 2% of the sample.

Summary of the overall study and its limitations: Clinical and demographic metadata were provided uncurated, with the amount varying by source and participant.

Sequencing was performed on PBMCs or T cells enriched from blood (not recorded which). This clonotype was sampled from a woman aged 30 to 39 who had recovered from COVID-19.

At the DNA level, the sequence is TGTGCCAGCAGCTTAACCTCGCCGATACCGAGGGACTACGAGCAGTACTTC. The translation is CASSLTSPIPRDYEQYF. This chain joins TRBV7-9 to TRBJ2-7; 5 matching bases give a weak D call of TRBD2. The germline V gene (reference sequence) supplies CDR1 SEHNR and CDR2 FQNEAQ. Deletion took 2 bases off V and 3 bases off J, with a span of 20 bases between the germline ends. Counted from cysteine to phenylalanine, this CDR3 has 17 amino acids. The only DNA kept is the CDR3, 51 bases in frame from the first base. Beyond the CDR3, the reference TRBV7-9 and TRBJ2-7 genes provide the residues; the full variable domain reads: DTGVSQNPRHKITKRGQNVTFRCDPISEHNRLYWYRQTLGQGPEFLTYFQNEAQLEKSRLLSDRFSAERPKGSFSTLEIQRTEQGDSAMYLCASSLTSPIPRDYEQYFGPGTRLTVT.